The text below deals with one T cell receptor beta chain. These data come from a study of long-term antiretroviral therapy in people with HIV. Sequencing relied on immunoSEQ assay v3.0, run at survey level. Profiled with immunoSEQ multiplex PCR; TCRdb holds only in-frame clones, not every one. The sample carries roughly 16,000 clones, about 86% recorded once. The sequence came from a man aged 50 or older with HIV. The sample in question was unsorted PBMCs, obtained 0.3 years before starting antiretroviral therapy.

The CDR3 loop is CASSEVGGSSYEQYF. The CDR3 DNA reads TGTGCCAGCAGTGAAGTAGGGGGGAGCTCCTACGAGCAGTACTTC. This rearrangement joins TRBV6-1 to TRBJ2-7; D may match TRBD1 or TRBD2 (6 bases each). The CDR3 is made up of 15 amino acids. Trimming pared 1 base from V and 0 bases from J, leaving 10 bases between. Germline CDR1 MNHNS, CDR2 SASEGT.